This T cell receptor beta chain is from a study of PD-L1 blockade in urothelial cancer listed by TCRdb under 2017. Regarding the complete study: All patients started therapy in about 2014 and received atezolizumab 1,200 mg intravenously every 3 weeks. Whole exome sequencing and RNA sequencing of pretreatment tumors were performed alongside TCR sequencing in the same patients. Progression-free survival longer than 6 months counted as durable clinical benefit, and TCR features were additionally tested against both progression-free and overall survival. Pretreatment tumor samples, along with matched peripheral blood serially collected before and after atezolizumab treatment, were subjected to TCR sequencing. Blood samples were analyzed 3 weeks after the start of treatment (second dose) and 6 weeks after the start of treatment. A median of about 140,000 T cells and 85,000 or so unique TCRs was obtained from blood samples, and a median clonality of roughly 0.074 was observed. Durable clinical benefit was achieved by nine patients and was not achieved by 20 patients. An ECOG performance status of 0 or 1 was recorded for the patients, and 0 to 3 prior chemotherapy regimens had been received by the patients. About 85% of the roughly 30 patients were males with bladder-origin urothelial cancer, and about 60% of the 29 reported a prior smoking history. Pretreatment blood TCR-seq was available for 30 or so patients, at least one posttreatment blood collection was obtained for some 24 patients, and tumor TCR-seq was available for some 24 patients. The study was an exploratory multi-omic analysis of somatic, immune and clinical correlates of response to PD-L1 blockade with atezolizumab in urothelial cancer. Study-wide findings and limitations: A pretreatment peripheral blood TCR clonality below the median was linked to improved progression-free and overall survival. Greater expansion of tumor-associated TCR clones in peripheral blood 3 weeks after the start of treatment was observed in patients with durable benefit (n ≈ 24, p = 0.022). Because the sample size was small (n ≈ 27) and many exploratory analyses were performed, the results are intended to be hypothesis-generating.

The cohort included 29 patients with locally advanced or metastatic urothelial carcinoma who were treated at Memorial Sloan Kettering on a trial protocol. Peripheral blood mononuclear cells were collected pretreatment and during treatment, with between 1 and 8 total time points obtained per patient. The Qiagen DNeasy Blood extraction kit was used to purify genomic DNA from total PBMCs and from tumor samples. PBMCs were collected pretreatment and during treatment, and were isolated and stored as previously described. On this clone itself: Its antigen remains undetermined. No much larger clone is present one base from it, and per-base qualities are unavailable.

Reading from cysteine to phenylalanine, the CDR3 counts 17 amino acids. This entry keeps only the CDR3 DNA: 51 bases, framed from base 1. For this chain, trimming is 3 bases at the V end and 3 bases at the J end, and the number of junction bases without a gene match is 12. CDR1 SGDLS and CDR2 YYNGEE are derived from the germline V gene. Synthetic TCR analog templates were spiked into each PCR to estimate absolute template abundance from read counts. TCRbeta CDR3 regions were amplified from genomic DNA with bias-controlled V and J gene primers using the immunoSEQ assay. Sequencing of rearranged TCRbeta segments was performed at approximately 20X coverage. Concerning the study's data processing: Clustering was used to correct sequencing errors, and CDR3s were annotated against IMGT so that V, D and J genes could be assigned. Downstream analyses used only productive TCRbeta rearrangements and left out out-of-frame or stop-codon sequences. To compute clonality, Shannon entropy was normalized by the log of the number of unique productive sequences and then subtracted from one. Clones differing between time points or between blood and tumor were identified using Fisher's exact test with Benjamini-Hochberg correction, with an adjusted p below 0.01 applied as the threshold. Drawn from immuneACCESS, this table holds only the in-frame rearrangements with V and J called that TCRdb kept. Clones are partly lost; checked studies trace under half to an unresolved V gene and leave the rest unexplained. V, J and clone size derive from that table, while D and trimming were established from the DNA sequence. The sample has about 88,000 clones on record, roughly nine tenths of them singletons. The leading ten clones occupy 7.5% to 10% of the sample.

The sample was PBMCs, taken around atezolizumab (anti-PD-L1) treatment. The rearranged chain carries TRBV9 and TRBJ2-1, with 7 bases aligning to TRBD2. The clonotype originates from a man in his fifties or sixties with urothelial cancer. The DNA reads TGTGCCAGCAGCGCTCGTCTAGCGGACAAACTCTACAATGAGCAGTTCTTC. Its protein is CASSARLADKLYNEQFF. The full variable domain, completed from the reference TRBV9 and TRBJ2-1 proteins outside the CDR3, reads DSGVTQTPKHLITATGQRVTLRCSPRSGDLSVYWYQQSLDQGLQFLIQYYNGEERAKGNILERFSAQQFPDLHSELNLSSLELGDSALYFCASSARLADKLYNEQFFGPGTRLTVL.